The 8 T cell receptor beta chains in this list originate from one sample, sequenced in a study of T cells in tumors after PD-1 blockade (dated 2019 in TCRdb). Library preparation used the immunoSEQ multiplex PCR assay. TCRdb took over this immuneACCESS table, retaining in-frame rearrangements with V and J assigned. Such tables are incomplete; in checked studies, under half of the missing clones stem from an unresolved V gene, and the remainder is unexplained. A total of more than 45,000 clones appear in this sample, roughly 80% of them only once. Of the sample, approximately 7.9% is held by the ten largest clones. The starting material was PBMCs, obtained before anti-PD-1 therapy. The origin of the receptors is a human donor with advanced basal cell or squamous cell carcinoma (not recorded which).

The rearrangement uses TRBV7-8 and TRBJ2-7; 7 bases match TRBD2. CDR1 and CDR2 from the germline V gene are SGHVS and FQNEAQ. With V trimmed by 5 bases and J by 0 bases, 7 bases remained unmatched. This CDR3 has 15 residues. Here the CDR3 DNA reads TGTGCCAGCAGCCTCGAGGGAGGGTTCTCCTACGAGCAGTACTTC. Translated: CASSLEGGFSYEQYF.

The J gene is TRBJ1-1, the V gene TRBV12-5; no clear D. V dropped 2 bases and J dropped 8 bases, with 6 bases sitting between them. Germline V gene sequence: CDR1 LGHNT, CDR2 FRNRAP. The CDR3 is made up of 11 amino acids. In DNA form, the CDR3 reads TGTGCTAGTGGTTTGTTAACAGAAGCTTTCTTT. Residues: CASGLLTEAFF.

The CDR3 DNA sequence: TGTGCCAGCAGTGAAACTCTACCCGCCCTGGGTAAGACTGAAGCTTTCTTT. Residues: CASSETLPALGKTEAFF. V usage is TRBV6-1 and J usage is TRBJ1-1; D is unclear. V dropped 2 bases and J dropped 5 bases, with 21 bases sitting between them. Germline-derived CDR1 and CDR2 are MNHNS and SASEGT. There are 17 residues in the CDR3.

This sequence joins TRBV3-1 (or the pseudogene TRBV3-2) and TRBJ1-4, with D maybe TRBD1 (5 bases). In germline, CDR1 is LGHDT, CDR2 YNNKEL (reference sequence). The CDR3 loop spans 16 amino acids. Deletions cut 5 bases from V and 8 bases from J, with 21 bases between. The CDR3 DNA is TGTGCCAGCAGCGACTCCCAGGGCCCTACTACGGAAAAACTGTTTTTT. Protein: CASSDSQGPTTEKLFF.

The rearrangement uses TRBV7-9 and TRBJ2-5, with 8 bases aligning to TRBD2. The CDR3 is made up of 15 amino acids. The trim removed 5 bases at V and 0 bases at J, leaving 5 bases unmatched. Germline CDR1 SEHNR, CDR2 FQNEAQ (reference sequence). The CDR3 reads CASSPTGGDQETQYF. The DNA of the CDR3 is TGTGCCAGCAGCCCCACGGGGGGGGACCAAGAGACCCAGTACTTC.

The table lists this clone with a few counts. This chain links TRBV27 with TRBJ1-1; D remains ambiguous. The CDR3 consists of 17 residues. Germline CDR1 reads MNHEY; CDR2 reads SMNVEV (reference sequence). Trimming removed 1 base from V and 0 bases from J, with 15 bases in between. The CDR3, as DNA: TGTGCCAGCAGTTTATTAGGTAGCCTTTACATGAACACTGAAGCTTTCTTT. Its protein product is CASSLLGSLYMNTEAFF.

The CDR3 protein is CASSAGQGLHEQYF. CDR3 nucleotides: TGTGCCAGCAGCGCGGGACAGGGGCTACACGAGCAGTACTTC. This rearrangement joins TRBV5-8 to TRBJ2-7, with 10 bases lining up with TRBD1. The CDR3 extends over 14 amino acids. The V segment lost 4 bases and the J segment 5 bases; nucleotides outside the gene matches: 6. Germline V lookup: CDR1 SGHTS, CDR2 YDEGEE.

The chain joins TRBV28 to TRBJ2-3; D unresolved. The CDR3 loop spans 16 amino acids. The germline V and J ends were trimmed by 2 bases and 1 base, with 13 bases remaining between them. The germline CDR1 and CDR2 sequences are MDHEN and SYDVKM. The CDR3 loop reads CASSLADGLGTDTQYF. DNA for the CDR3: TGTGCCAGCAGTTTAGCGGACGGGTTAGGCACAGATACGCAGTATTTT.